This T cell receptor (beta chain) was profiled in a study of cytomegalovirus exposure and HLA in healthy donors. Overall study findings and caveats: Judged likely to be a sequencing artifact was a cluster of highly shared sequence variants. A few CMV-associated chains proved CMV antigen-specific in vitro.

Each donor was healthy, and each was a bone marrow donor. Turning to this clone: Its antigen is currently unknown.

13 Jbeta primers and 60 Vbeta primers were used for the PCR. Assay used: immunoSEQ multiplex PCR; TCRdb lists only in-frame clones, some missing. The sample features about 200,000 clones, with almost 0.75% in its top ten. The source of this sequence is a boy aged 5-17 years in good health and CMV-seronegative. The sequenced material came from PBMCs.

CDR3 sequence: CASSRVAYEQYF. The CDR3 DNA reads TGTGCCAGCAGCCGGGTAGCCTACGAGCAGTACTTC. The chain links TRBV5-6 to TRBJ2-7, with D hard to call. Germline V gives CDR1 SGHDT, CDR2 YYEEEE. Between the trimmed V and J ends, which lost 4 bases and 2 bases, there was a span of 7 bases. CDR3 length equals 12 residues.